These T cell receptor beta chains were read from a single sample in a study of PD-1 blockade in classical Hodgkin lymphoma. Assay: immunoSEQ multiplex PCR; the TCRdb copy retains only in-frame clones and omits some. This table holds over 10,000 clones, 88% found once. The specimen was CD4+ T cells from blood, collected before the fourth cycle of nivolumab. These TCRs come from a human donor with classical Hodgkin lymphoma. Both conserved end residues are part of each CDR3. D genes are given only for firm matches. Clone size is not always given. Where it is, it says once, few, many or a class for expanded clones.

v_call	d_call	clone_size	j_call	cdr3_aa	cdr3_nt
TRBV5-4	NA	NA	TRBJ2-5	CASSSQETQYF	TGTGCCAGCAGCTCACAAGAGACCCAGTACTTC
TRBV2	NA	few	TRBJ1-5	CASSERQSNQPQHF	TGTGCCAGCAGTGAGAGACAGAGCAATCAGCCCCAGCATTTT
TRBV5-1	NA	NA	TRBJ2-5	CASSLVGAKQETQYF	TGCGCCAGCAGCTTGGTCGGGGCCAAACAAGAGACCCAGTACTTC
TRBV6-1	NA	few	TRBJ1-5	CASSVTVSNQPQHF	TGTGCCAGCAGCGTGACAGTAAGCAATCAGCCCCAGCATTTT
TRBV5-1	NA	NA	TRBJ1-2	CASSFGATASETF	TGCGCCAGCAGCTTTGGGGCGACGGCAAGTGAAACCTTC
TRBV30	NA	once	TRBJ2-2	CAWSVGPGELFF	TGTGCCTGGAGTGTAGGGCCCGGGGAGCTGTTTTTT
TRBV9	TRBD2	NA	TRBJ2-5	CASSLGGGRETQYF	TGTGCCAGCAGCCTTGGGGGGGGAAGGGAGACCCAGTACTTC
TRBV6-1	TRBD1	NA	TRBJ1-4	CASRQDRGTNEKLFF	TGTGCCAGCAGGCAAGACAGGGGGACTAATGAAAAACTGTTTTTT
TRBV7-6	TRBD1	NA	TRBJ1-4	CASSAGQGSTNEKLFF	TGTGCCAGCAGCGCGGGACAGGGGTCAACTAATGAAAAACTGTTTTTT
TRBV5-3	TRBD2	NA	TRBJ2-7	CARSRGRSYEQYF	TGTGCCAGAAGCCGCGGGAGGTCCTACGAGCAGTACTTC
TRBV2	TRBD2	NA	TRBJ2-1	CASSEGGFSEQFF	TGTGCCAGCAGTGAGGGGGGGTTTAGTGAGCAGTTCTTC
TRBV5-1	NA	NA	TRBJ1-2	CATNREGNYGYTF	TGCGCCACCAATAGAGAGGGTAACTATGGCTACACCTTC
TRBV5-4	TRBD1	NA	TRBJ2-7	CASRFGSGQGMSEQYF	TGTGCCAGCAGATTTGGGTCGGGACAGGGGATGAGCGAGCAGTACTTC
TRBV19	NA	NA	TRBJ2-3	CASRSLGPGPDTQYF	TGTGCCAGTAGAAGTCTTGGACCAGGACCAGATACGCAGTATTTT
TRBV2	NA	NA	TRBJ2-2	CASRTPFITGELFF	TGTGCCAGCAGAACACCCTTCATCACCGGGGAGCTGTTTTTT
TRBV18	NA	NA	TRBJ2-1	CASSEYRASLDEQFF	TGTGCCAGCTCGGAATACAGGGCCTCTTTGGATGAGCAGTTCTTC
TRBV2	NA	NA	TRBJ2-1	CASIGTALGANNEQFF	TGTGCCAGCATAGGTACGGCGCTGGGGGCGAACAATGAGCAGTTCTTC
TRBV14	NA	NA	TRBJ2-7	CASSSHWTPTYEQYF	TGTGCCAGCAGCTCCCACTGGACACCAACCTACGAGCAGTACTTC
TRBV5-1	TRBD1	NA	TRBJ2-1	CASSAGTGVDYNEQFF	TGCGCCAGCAGCGCCGGGACAGGGGTAGACTACAATGAGCAGTTCTTC
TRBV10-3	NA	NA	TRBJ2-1	CAITGESTYNEQFF	TGTGCCATCACTGGCGAGTCCACCTACAATGAGCAGTTCTTC
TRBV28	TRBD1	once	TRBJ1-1	CASSFGRGRGTTEAFF	TGTGCCAGCAGTTTCGGCAGGGGGAGAGGAACAACTGAAGCTTTCTTT
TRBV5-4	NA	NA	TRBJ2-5	CASSLEVWGREIETQYF	TGTGCCAGCAGCTTGGAGGTTTGGGGCAGGGAAATCGAGACCCAGTACTTC
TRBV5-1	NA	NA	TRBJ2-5	CATRPYWTGEETQYF	TGCGCCACCCGACCCTACTGGACTGGGGAGGAGACCCAGTACTTC
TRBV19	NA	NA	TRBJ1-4	CASSITVSAINEKLFF	TGTGCCAGTAGTATCACAGTCTCCGCGATTAATGAAAAACTGTTTTTT
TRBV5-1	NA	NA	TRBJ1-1	CASSTQTENTEAFF	TGCGCCAGCAGCACTCAGACAGAGAACACTGAAGCTTTCTTT
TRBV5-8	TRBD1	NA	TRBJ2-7	CASSRTGPYEQYF	TGTGCCAGCAGTAGGACAGGGCCCTACGAGCAGTACTTC
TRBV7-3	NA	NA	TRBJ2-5	CASSPSSSETQYF	TGTGCCAGCAGCCCCTCCTCCTCGGAGACCCAGTACTTC